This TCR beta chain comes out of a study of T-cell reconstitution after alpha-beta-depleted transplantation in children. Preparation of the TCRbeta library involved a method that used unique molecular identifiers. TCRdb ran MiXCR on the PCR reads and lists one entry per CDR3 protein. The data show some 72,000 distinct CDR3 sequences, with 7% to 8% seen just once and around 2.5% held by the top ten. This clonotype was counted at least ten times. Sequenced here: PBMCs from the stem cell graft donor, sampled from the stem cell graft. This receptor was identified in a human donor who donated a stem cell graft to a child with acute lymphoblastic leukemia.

In DNA form, the CDR3 reads TGCAGTGCTAGAGATTCCCAGGCAGGTTATCAAGAGACCCAGTACTTC. Residues: CSARDSQAGYQETQYF. The chain has TRBV20-1 and TRBJ2-5; D unresolved. This CDR3 region has 16 residues. Germline CDR1 reads DFQATT; CDR2 reads SNEGSKA (reference sequence). Trimming removed 0 bases at V and 2 bases at J, with 16 bases between.